These 2 T cell receptor beta chains came from one sample sequenced in a study of shared clonotypes between healthy human individuals. Data came from immunoSEQ multiplex PCR; TCRdb stores just in-frame clones and leaves some out. The data hold 650,000 to 700,000 clones, with around 91% observed a single time. Sequencing was performed on memory CD8+ T cells from PBMCs. Subset meaning: CD45RO+ cells pooled with CCR7-negative TemRA cells. The receptors come from a man aged 18 to 30 in good health. Some clones in this sample may be carry-over from other donors' samples.

CDR3 nucleotide sequence: TGTGCCAGCAGCGTAGAGGGCGGGAGCTCCTACAATGAGCAGTTCTTC. It encodes CASSVEGGSSYNEQFF. V usage is TRBV9 and J usage is TRBJ2-1, with 7 bases matching TRBD2. With V trimmed by 0 bases and J by 0 bases, 3 bases remained unmatched. Germline CDR1 is SGDLS and CDR2 is YYNGEE. The CDR3 loop spans 16 amino acids.

The chain recombines TRBV6-5 with TRBJ2-7; 7 nucleotides align to TRBD1. The germline V gene has CDR1 MNHEY and CDR2 SVGAGI. The CDR3 length is 15 residues. Trimming cost V 2 bases and J 0 bases; bases outside gene matches: 4. The CDR3 DNA follows: TGTGCCAGCAGTTACCTAAGGACAGGCTCCTACGAGCAGTACTTC. This codes for CASSYLRTGSYEQYF.